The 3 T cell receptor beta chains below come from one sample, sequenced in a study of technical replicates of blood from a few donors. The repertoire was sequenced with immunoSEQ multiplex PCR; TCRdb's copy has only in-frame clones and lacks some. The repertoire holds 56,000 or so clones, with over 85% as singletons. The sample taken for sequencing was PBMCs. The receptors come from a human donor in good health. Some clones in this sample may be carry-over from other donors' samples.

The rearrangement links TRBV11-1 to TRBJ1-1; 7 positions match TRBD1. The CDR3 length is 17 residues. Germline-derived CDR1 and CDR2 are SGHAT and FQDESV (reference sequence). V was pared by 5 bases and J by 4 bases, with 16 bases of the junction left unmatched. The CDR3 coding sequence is TGTGCCAGCAGCCCCGGCCGGCGAGGGGGCGGTGTCACTGAAGCTTTCTTT. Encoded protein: CASSPGRRGGGVTEAFF.

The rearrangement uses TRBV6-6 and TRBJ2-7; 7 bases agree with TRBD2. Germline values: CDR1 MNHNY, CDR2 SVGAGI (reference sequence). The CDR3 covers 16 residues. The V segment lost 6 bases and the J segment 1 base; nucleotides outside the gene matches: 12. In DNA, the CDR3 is TGTGCCAGCAGGAATACGGTGCGGGGGAAGTCCTACGAGCAGTACTTC. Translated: CASRNTVRGKSYEQYF.

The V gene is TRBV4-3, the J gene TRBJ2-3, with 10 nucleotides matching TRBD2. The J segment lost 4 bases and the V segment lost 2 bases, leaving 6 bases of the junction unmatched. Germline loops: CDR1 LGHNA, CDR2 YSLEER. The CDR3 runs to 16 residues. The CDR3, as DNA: TGCGCCAGCAGCCAATCGCTAGCGGGAGTTGCAGATACGCAGTATTTT. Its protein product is CASSQSLAGVADTQYF.